A selection of T cell receptor beta chains follows, all from one sample in a study of T cell repertoires in cytomegalovirus infection. MiXCR, applied by TCRdb to the reads, yields one record per CDR3 protein. The sample lists 310,000 or so distinct CDR3 sequences; 20% to 25% were seen once. These receptors are not linked to any known antigen. The sample here was cultured PBMCs, taken from culture after CMV antigen stimulation. Receptors originate from a human donor in good health (CMV status not recorded). Some clones in this sample may be carry-over from other donors' samples. The CDR3 runs from the conserved cysteine through the conserved F or W. Each record gives: clone size, V gene, J gene, D gene, CDR3 DNA, CDR3 protein. The D gene is left open where the match is weak. The size entry is marked missing in some rows and otherwise reads once, few, many or a size class.

>many|TRBV7-9|TRBJ2-1|NA
TGTGCCAGCAGCTTTGGGGGAATAAATGAGCAGTTCTTC
CASSFGGINEQFF
>NA|TRBV6-5|TRBJ2-5|NA
TGTGCCAGCAGTTACATCGGGGCCCGGGAGACCCAGTACTTC
CASSYIGARETQYF
>NA|TRBV25-1|TRBJ1-6|TRBD1
TGTGCCAGTCGGGACAGTCCGAATTCACCCCTCCACTTT
CASRDSPNSPLHF
>NA|TRBV11-1|TRBJ2-2|TRBD1
TGTGCCAGCAGCTTAGAATGGCCGGGACAGGGTACCGGGGAGCTGTTTTTT
CASSLEWPGQGTGELFF
>NA|TRBV12-3/TRBV12-4|TRBJ1-5|TRBD1
TGTGCCAGCAGCCCGACAGGGGGCCGCAATCAGCCCCAGCATTTT
CASSPTGGRNQPQHF
>few|TRBV2|TRBJ1-5|NA
TGTGCCAGCACAACCGGGACACCTAATCAGCCCCAGCATTTT
CASTTGTPNQPQHF
>NA|TRBV2|TRBJ2-7|TRBD1
TGTGCCAGCAGGGGACAGACCTACGAGCAGTACTTC
CASRGQTYEQYF
>once|TRBV12-5|TRBJ1-5|NA
TGTGCTAGTGGTTTGACTGGGGGTCAGCCCCAGCATTTT
CASGLTGGQPQHF
>NA|TRBV29-1|TRBJ1-1|NA
TGCAGTGCCGCTAGGCAGGAGGCCACTGAAGCTTTCTTT
CSAARQEATEAFF
>NA|TRBV10-3|TRBJ2-1|TRBD1
TGTGCCATCACCCGCGGACAGGCCTTATACAATGAGCAGTTCTTC
CAITRGQALYNEQFF
>NA|TRBV5-5|TRBJ1-1|NA
TGTGCCAGCAGCTACGGGGGTATAAACACTGAAGCTTTCTTT
CASSYGGINTEAFF
>NA|TRBV7-2|TRBJ1-5|TRBD1
TGTGCCAGCAGCCCAACCGGGACAGCGGGGTATAGCAATCAGCCCCAGCATTTT
CASSPTGTAGYSNQPQHF
>NA|TRBV5-1|TRBJ2-2|TRBD2
TGCGCCAGCAGCTGGGGACTAGCGGAGAACACCGGGGAGCTGTTTTTT
CASSWGLAENTGELFF
>many|TRBV7-2|TRBJ2-1|TRBD2
TGTGCCAGCAGCTTTAGCGGGAGTGGGGATGAGCAGTTCTTC
CASSFSGSGDEQFF
>NA|TRBV7-3|TRBJ2-3|NA
TGTGCCAGCAGCTTCCAGGGGGATACGCAGTATTTT
CASSFQGDTQYF
>NA|TRBV7-2|TRBJ1-6|NA
TGTGCCAGCAGACCAATTAGCTCCTATAATTCACCCCTCCACTTT
CASRPISSYNSPLHF
>NA|TRBV15|TRBJ1-5|NA
TGTGCCACCAGCTCCGGAGGGGGTCAGCCCCAGCATTTT
CATSSGGGQPQHF
>few|TRBV4-1|TRBJ2-2|NA
TGCGCCAGCAGCCATACGGTCGGCGGGGAGCTGTTTTTT
CASSHTVGGELFF
>NA|TRBV30|TRBJ2-1|TRBD1
TGTGCCTGGAGTGCTACCGGGACAGCCTACAATGAGCAGTTCTTC
CAWSATGTAYNEQFF
>many|TRBV7-2|TRBJ1-4|NA
TGTGCCAGCAGCCCATACATCAGGGGTAATGAAAAACTGTTTTTT
CASSPYIRGNEKLFF
>NA|TRBV7-3|TRBJ2-7|NA
TGTGCCAGCAGCTTAGCTTCCCGACAGTACTTC
CASSLASRQYF
>NA|TRBV20-1|TRBJ1-4|NA
TGCAGTGCTAGAGATTTTTTACAGGGACGATGGGATGAAAAACTGTTTTTT
CSARDFLQGRWDEKLFF
>NA|TRBV12-3/TRBV12-4|TRBJ2-1|NA
TGTGCCAGCACCTGGGTGGGGTTCAATGAGCAGTTCTTC
CASTWVGFNEQFF
>NA|TRBV12-3/TRBV12-4|TRBJ2-1|NA
TGTGCCAGCAGGAGGCGGGACGAATACAATGAGCAGTTCTTC
CASRRRDEYNEQFF
>NA|TRBV7-2|TRBJ1-2|TRBD1
TGTGCCAGCAGCTCCGGGACAGGGGAGTATGGCTACACCTTC
CASSSGTGEYGYTF
>few|TRBV28|TRBJ2-5|NA
TGTGCCAGCACCTTCTCGGGCCAAGAGACCCAGTACTTC
CASTFSGQETQYF
>NA|TRBV12-3/TRBV12-4|TRBJ1-2|NA
TGTGCCAGCAGCCGAGGACAGAGAGGAGCTAACTATGGCTACACCTTC
CASSRGQRGANYGYTF
>few|TRBV4-3|TRBJ2-2|NA
TGCGCCAGCAGCCAAGATGGGGTCGGGGGGGAGCTGTTTTTT
CASSQDGVGGELFF
>once|TRBV19|TRBJ2-2|TRBD2
TGTGCCAGTATCCGACTAGCGGGATCCACCGGGGAGCTGTTTTTT
CASIRLAGSTGELFF
>NA|TRBV19|TRBJ1-2|NA
TGTGCCAGTAGTATAGCTGAGACATTTAACTATGGCTACACCTTC
CASSIAETFNYGYTF
>NA|TRBV2|TRBJ2-3|TRBD2
TGTGCCAGCAGGGTAGCGGGAGGGCGGATGGCAGATACGCAGTATTTT
CASRVAGGRMADTQYF
>many|TRBV7-2|TRBJ2-1|NA
TGTGCCAGCAGCTACCCGGGGAATGAGCAGTTCTTC
CASSYPGNEQFF
>NA|TRBV19|TRBJ1-1|NA
TGTGCCAGTAGTATTTGGGACACTGAAGCTTTCTTT
CASSIWDTEAFF
>NA|TRBV7-8|TRBJ2-5|TRBD2
TGTGCCAGCAGCTTAGCACATAGCGGGAGCGGTGAGACCCAGTACTTC
CASSLAHSGSGETQYF
>NA|TRBV6-2/TRBV6-3|TRBJ2-5|TRBD2
TGTGCCTCCACCACAGCGGGACGGGAGACCCAGTACTTC
CASTTAGRETQYF
>few|TRBV6-1|TRBJ2-1|NA
TGTGCCAGCAGGCCCAAGGTCTACAATGAGCAGTTCTTC
CASRPKVYNEQFF
>many|TRBV15|TRBJ2-2|TRBD2
TGTGCCACCAGCAGCGGGACTAGGAACACCGGGGAGCTGTTTTTT
CATSSGTRNTGELFF
>once|TRBV7-6|TRBJ2-1|NA
TGTGCCAGTCGTGTTCAGGGAGCAAGGAATGAGCAGTTCTTC
CASRVQGARNEQFF
>many|TRBV7-2|TRBJ2-2|NA
TGTGCCAGCAGCGGAACAAAAGGGAGGCCACTCACCGGGGAGCTGTTTTTT
CASSGTKGRPLTGELFF
>few|TRBV27|TRBJ1-1|NA
TGTGCCAGCAGCCAAACCCCCCGATGGGGAAATGCTTTCTTT
CASSQTPRWGNAFF
>NA|TRBV5-5|TRBJ2-1|TRBD1
TGTGCCAGCAGCAAATTGGGGCAGGGGGTCTCCCTTCGCAATGAGCAGTTCTTC
CASSKLGQGVSLRNEQFF
>NA|TRBV28|TRBJ1-2|NA
TGTGCCAGCAGTGACCCCCCAGGTTATTATGGCTACACCTTC
CASSDPPGYYGYTF
>few|TRBV7-2|TRBJ2-7|TRBD2
TGTGCCAGCACCATTGGGACGGCTAGCGGGGCCTACGAGCAGTACTTC
CASTIGTASGAYEQYF
>many|TRBV7-2|TRBJ1-1|TRBD1
TGTGCCAGCCAACAAATACAGGGGGGGGGAGAAGCTTTCTTT
CASQQIQGGGEAFF
>many|TRBV6-1|TRBJ1-2|NA
TGTGCCAGCATTATCCAAGGTGGAAACTATGGCTACACCTTC
CASIIQGGNYGYTF